This T cell receptor beta chain was profiled in a study of T cell repertoires in cytomegalovirus infection. TCRdb reprocessed the reads with MiXCR, giving one entry per CDR3 protein. The sample contains a few hundred thousand distinct CDR3 sequences, about 25% of which appear only once. About this clonotype itself: The antigen is unknown.

Whole-study findings and limits: Totalled public TCR beta family frequency picked out people who carried CMV plus the relevant HLA.

Between the trimmed V and J ends, which lost 6 bases and 4 bases, there was a span of 16 bases. The CDR3 runs 15 residues. CDR1 is MNHNS, CDR2 SASEGT, per germline. Material: PBMCs. This chain joins TRBV6-1 and TRBJ2-1; possibly TRBD2 for D (6 bases). This sequence originates from a human donor in good health (CMV status not recorded). Some clones in this sample may be carry-over from other donors' samples. CDR3 coding DNA: TGTGCCAGCAGGCCTGCCGGGACTGCATACAATGAGCAGTTCTTC. This translates into CASRPAGTAYNEQFF.